Here is one T cell receptor (beta chain) with its context. The CDR3 is made up of 14 amino acids. The V and J ends lost 3 bases and 4 bases respectively, with 13 bases between them. Germline V gives CDR1 ENHRY, CDR2 SYGVKD. The data belong to a study of blood T cell repertoires in COVID-19. Study overall: The study drew acute and convalescent COVID-19 samples from the United States, Italy and Spain.

TCRdb keeps only in-frame clones here, not all; method: immunoSEQ multiplex PCR. The sample has more than 70,000 clones; about 86% are singletons. The genes are TRBV10-3 and TRBJ2-7; maybe TRBD2 (7 bases). The clonotype comes from a woman older than 75 in a cohort sampled during active or convalescent COVID-19. Material for sequencing was peripheral blood. The CDR3 bases are TGTGCCATCAGTGAAGGGGGGGGCTCTTACGAGCAGTACTTC. Translated, it gives CAISEGGGSYEQYF.